This T cell receptor beta chain was obtained from a study of blood T cell repertoires in COVID-19. Study in general: Sites in the United States, Italy and Spain provided acute and convalescent COVID-19 samples. Nucleic acid was either cDNA or gDNA, and it came from T cells, B-cell-depleted T cells, or PBMCs.

The germline gives CDR1 SGDLS, CDR2 YYNGEE. There are 16 residues in the CDR3. With V trimmed by 4 bases and J by 9 bases, 13 bases remained unmatched. As handled by the study authors: Amplification of reference gene primers was used by the study to estimate nucleated cell counts. This table comes from immunoSEQ multiplex PCR, and its TCRdb copy is limited to in-frame clones, with some not included. V, J and clone size were drawn from that table, and D and trimming were deduced from the DNA. The table has 120,000 or so clones, around 81% seen once. The sample comprised peripheral blood. The J gene is TRBJ2-1, the V gene TRBV9, with 10 positions matching TRBD2. This clonotype was obtained from a man between 60 and 75 years old with acute or convalescent COVID-19. The CDR3 is CASSLMIASGRGEQFF. CDR3 sequence (DNA): TGTGCCAGCAGCCTCATGATCGCTAGCGGGAGAGGTGAGCAGTTCTTC. Together with reference TRBV9 and TRBJ2-1, the CDR3 gives the full variable domain: DSGVTQTPKHLITATGQRVTLRCSPRSGDLSVYWYQQSLDQGLQFLIQYYNGEERAKGNILERFSAQQFPDLHSELNLSSLELGDSALYFCASSLMIASGRGEQFFGPGTRLTVL.